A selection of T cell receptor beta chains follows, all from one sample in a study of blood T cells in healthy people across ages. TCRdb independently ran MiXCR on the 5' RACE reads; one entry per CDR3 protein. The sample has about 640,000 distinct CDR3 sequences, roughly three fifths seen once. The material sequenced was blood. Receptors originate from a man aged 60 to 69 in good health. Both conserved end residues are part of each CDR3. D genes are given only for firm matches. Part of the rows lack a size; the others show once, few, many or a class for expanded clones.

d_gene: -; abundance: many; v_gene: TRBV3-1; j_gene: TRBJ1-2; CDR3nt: TGTGCCAGCAGCCAAGGGGCAGCCCTCGCTGGCTACACCTTC; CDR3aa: CASSQGAALAGYTF
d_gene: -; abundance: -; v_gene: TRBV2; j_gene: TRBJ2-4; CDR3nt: TGTGCCGGAAGCCGGGACTTAGCCAAAAACATTCAGTACTTC; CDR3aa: CAGSRDLAKNIQYF
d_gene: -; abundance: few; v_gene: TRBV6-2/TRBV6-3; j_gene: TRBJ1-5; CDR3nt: TGTGCCAGCAGACTCGACAGTAATCAGCCCCAGCATTTT; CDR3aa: CASRLDSNQPQHF
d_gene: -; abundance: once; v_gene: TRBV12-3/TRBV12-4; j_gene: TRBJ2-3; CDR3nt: TGTGCCAGCACTCGGATAGGCACAGATACGCAGTATTTT; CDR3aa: CASTRIGTDTQYF
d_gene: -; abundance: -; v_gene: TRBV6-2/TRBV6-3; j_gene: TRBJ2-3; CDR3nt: TGTGCCAGCAGTAGCCGAGTTGGGCAGTATTTT; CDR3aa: CASSSRVGQYF
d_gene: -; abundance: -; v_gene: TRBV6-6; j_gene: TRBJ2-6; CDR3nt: TGTGCCAGCAGACCACCTTTGACTTACTCTGGGGCCAACGTCCTGACTTTC; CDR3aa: CASRPPLTYSGANVLTF
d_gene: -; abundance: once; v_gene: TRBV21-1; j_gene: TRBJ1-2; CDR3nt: TGTGCCAGCAGCAGAAGAAATACAGGGCCTGCACGAAACAACTATGGCTACACCTTC; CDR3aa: CASSRRNTGPARNNYGYTF
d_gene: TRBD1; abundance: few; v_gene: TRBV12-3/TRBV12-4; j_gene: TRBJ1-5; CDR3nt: TGTGCCAGCAGTTTAGAGGGGGCGGGCAATCAGCCCCAGCATTTT; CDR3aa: CASSLEGAGNQPQHF
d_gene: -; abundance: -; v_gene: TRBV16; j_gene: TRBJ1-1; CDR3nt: TGTGCCAGCAGCCAGGGGGTACTCACTGAAGCTTTCTTT; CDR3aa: CASSQGVLTEAFF
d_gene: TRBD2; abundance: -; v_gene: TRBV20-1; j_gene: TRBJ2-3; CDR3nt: TGCAGTGCTCCACTAGCGGGGTTAGATACGCAGTATTTT; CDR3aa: CSAPLAGLDTQYF
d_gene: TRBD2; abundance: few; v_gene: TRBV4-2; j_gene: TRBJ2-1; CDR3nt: TGTGCCAGCAGCCAAGATTTTGGCGGGGGGAGCTCCTACAATGAGCAGTTCTTC; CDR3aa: CASSQDFGGGSSYNEQFF
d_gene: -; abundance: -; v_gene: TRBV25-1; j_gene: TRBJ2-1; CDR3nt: TGTGCCAGCAGTGAATATGGACGTTCCAAAACCTACAATGAGCAGTTCTTC; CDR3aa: CASSEYGRSKTYNEQFF
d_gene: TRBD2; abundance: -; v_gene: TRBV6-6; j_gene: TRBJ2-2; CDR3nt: TGTGCCAGCAGTTCTAGCGGGGGGGCCCCCGGGGAGCTGTTTTTT; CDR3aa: CASSSSGGAPGELFF
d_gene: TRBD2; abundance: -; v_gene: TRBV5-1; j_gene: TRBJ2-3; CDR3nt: TGCGCCAGCAGCTCCATGCCAGCGGGGGCGGCAGATACGCAGTATTTT; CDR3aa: CASSSMPAGAADTQYF
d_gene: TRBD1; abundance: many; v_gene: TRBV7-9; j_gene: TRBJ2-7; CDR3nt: TGTGCCAGCAGCGGACCGGGACAGGGGACGAACGAGCAGTACTTC; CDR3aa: CASSGPGQGTNEQYF
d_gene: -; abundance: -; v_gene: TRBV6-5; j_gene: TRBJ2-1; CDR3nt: TGTGCCAGCAGTTACGGAGGTATCATCAATGAGCAGTTCTTC; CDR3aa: CASSYGGIINEQFF
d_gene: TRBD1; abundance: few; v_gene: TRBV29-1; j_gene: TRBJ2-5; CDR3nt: TGCAGCGTCTGGACAGGGGAAGGGGAGACCCAGTACTTC; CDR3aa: CSVWTGEGETQYF
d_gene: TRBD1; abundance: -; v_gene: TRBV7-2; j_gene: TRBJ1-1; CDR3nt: TGTGCCAGCAGCTTGGGGACAGCCACTGAAGCTTTCTTT; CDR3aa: CASSLGTATEAFF
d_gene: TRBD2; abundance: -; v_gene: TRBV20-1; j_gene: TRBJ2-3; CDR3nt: TGCAGTGCCAGAGGGACTAGCGGTCGGACAGATACGCAGTATTTT; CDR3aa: CSARGTSGRTDTQYF
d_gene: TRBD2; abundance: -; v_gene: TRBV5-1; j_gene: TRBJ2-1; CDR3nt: TGCGCCAGCAGCTTGGCCTTTAGCGGGGGGGCATTCGGTGAGCAGTTCTTC; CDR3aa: CASSLAFSGGAFGEQFF
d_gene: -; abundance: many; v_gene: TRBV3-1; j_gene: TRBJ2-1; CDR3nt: TGTGCCAGCAGCCAAGATCAGCTTAGTTTAGGGCATGAGCAGTTCTTC; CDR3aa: CASSQDQLSLGHEQFF
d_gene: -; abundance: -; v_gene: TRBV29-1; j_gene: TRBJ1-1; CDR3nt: TGCAGCGTTGTTCGAGACAGTACGAACACTGAAGCTTTCTTT; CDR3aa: CSVVRDSTNTEAFF
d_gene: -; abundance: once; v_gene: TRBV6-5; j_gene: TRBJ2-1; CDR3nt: TGTGCCAGCAGTTATCGGCACAGGCAAGAGACCCAGTTCTTC; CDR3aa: CASSYRHRQETQFF
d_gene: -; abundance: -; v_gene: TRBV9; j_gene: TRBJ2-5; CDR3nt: TGTGCCAGCAGCGTAGTTGGGCGGACACAAGAGACCCAGTACTTC; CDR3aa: CASSVVGRTQETQYF
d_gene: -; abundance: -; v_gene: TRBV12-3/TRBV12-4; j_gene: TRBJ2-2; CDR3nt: TGTGCCAGCACACTAGCTGAGTTTCGCGGGGAGCTGTTTTTT; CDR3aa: CASTLAEFRGELFF
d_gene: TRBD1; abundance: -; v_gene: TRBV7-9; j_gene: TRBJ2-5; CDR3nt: TGTGCCAGCAGCCCTGGACAGGGTGTTGAGACCCAGTACTTC; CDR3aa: CASSPGQGVETQYF
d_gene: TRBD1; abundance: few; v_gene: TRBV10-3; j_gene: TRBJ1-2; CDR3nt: TGTGCCATCAGTGAGGCGGGACAGAAGGGCTACACCTTC; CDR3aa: CAISEAGQKGYTF
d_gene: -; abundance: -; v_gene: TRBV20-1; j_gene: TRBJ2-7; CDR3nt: TGCAGTGCTCGAACAGAGCCCCACGCCTACGAGCAGTACTTC; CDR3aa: CSARTEPHAYEQYF
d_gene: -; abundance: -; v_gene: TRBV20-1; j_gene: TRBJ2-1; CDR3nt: TGCAGTGCCACCCGGGACGGGGGTCGGAATGAGCAGTTCTTC; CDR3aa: CSATRDGGRNEQFF
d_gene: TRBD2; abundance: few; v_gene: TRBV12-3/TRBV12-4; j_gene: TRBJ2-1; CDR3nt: TGTGCCAGCAGTTTCGGGGGGGTAGAGCAGTTCTTC; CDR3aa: CASSFGGVEQFF
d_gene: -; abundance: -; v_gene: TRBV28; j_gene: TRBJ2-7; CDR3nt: TGTGCCAGCAGAGCGCCGGGGGGCCCTTACAATGAGCAGTACTTC; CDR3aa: CASRAPGGPYNEQYF
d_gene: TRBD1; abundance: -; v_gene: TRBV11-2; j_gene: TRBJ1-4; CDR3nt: TGTGCCAGCAGCCGGGCACAGGGGGGTGAAAAACTGTTTTTT; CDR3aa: CASSRAQGGEKLFF
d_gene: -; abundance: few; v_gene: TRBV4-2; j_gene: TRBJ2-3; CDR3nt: TGTGCCAGCAGCCAAGAAGGCAGGGAGACAGATACGCAGTATTTT; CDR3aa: CASSQEGRETDTQYF
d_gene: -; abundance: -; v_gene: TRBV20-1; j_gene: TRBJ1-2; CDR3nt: TGCAGTGTCCCTCCCCAAGGACAGAGAAACTATGGCTACACCTTC; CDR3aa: CSVPPQGQRNYGYTF
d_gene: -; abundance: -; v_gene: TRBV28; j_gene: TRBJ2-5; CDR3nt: TGTGCCAGCAGTGAGTTGGACGCTACAGAGACCCAGTACTTC; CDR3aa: CASSELDATETQYF
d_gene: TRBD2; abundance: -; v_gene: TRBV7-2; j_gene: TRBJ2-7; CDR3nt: TGTGCCAGTAAACTAGCGGGCGTCTCCTACGAGCAGTACTTC; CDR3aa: CASKLAGVSYEQYF
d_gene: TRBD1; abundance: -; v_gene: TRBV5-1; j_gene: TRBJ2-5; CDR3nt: TGCGCCAGCAGCCCCGGACAGGGGGTCCAAGAGACCCAGTACTTC; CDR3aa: CASSPGQGVQETQYF
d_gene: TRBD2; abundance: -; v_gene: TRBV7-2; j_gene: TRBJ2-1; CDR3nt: TGTGCCAGCAGCTTAGATGGACTAGCGGGGGGGCGGAATGAGCAGTTCTTC; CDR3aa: CASSLDGLAGGRNEQFF
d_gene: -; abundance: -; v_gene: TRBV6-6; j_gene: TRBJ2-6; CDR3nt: TGTGCCAGCCGGAACAACCCTAGCTCTGGGGCCAACGTCCTGACTTTC; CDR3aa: CASRNNPSSGANVLTF
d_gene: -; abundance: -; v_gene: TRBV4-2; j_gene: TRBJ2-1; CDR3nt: TGTGCCAGCAGCCAAGAAAGGCAGCAACTATACAATGAGCAGTTCTTC; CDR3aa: CASSQERQQLYNEQFF
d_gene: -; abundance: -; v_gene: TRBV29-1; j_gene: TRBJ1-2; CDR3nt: TGCAGCGCGGGGCCGGTGGACGTGCCCTACTATGGCTACACCTTC; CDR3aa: CSAGPVDVPYYGYTF
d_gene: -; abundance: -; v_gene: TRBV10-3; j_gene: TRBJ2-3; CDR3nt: TGTGCCAACCGGGATGGCGGTACGCAGTATTTT; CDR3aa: CANRDGGTQYF
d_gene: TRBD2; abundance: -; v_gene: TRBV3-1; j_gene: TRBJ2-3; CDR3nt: TGTGCCAGCAGCCAAGTGGGGGGACTAGTCACAGATACGCAGTATTTT; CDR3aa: CASSQVGGLVTDTQYF
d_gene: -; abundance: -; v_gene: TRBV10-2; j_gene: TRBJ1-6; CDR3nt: TGCGCCAGCACCGTCGGGGCACTCAATTCACCCCTCCACTTT; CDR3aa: CASTVGALNSPLHF
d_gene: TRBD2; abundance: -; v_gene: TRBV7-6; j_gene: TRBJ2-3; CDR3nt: TGTGCCAGCTGCCTCGGACTAGCGGGGGCCACAGATACGCAGTATTTT; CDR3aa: CASCLGLAGATDTQYF
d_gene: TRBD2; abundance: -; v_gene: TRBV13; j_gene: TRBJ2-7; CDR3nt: TGTGCCAGCAGCACCACAGGGGCGGGGGGGCCCTATGAGCAGTACTTC; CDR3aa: CASSTTGAGGPYEQYF
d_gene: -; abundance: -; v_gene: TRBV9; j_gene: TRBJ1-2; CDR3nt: TGTGCCAGCAGCGCAGATTCAGGGTCCTATGGCTACACCTTC; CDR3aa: CASSADSGSYGYTF